This T cell receptor (beta chain) was captured in a study of T cells in Graves' hyperthyroidism and ophthalmopathy. Study-level points and caveats: The model identified upcoming ophthalmopathy a median approximately six months ahead of onset. Most thyroid clonotypes with frequency above 0.001 were detected in blood.

Germline-derived CDR1 and CDR2 are KGHDR and SFDVKD. Trimming shortened V by 3 bases and J by 3 bases, and 8 bases separated the two germline ends. CDR3 length equals 13 residues. TCR beta CDR3 regions were amplified from RNA. With the HTBI primer set, the TCR CDR3 went through a first round of RT-PCR. Each CDR3 protein is one row after TCRdb ran MiXCR on the multiplex PCR reads. The sample yields about 400,000 distinct CDR3 sequences, 15% to 19% seen once. This clonotype appeared a few times. Its antigen is unidentified. Sequenced sample: blood. The V call is TRBV24-1, the J call TRBJ2-7; TRBD2 might be the D (6 bases). The receptor was derived from a woman younger than 35 with Graves' hyperthyroidism. CDR3 coding DNA: TGTGCCACCAGTGATGTGGGGGGCTACGAGCAGTACTTC. Protein sequence: CATSDVGGYEQYF.